Below, 30 T cell receptor beta chains from the same sample are listed, as sequenced in a study of T cell repertoires in aging, cancer and after chemotherapy. The template was genomic DNA from peripheral blood, not RNA. Rearranged V-D-J TRB sequences were amplified with a mixed TRB-A/B primer pool. TCRdb re-called the multiplex PCR reads with MiXCR, one entry per CDR3 protein. Seen here are around 2,700 distinct CDR3 sequences, around 28% observed once, and the top ten hold over 7.5%. The sample was blood. These receptors were collected from a human donor with a solid tumor.

Relative to its sample, this clonotype is large. V is TRBV19 and J is TRBJ2-7, with D possibly being TRBD2 (6 bases). The CDR3 consists of 14 residues. Trimming stripped 1 base from V and 3 bases from J, with 10 bases between. Germline values: CDR1 LNHDA, CDR2 SQIVND (reference sequence). CDR3 amino acids: CASSIAEGFYEQYF. The CDR3 bases are TGTGCCAGTAGTATAGCGGAGGGTTTCTACGAGCAGTACTTC.

This clonotype was counted once. The genes are TRBV20-1 and TRBJ1-1; tentatively, D is TRBD1 (5 bases). Looked up from germline, CDR1 is DFQATT and CDR2 is SNEGSKA (reference sequence). The CDR3 has 14 residues. Trimming left V 0 bases short and J 0 bases short, with 8 bases between. The CDR3 DNA is TGCAGTGCTAGAGACCCCAGGGTGAACACTGAAGCTTTCTTT. This translates into CSARDPRVNTEAFF.

In this sample, this clonotype is medium-sized. This chain uses TRBV6-2 or TRBV6-3 with TRBJ2-3; TRBD2 agrees at 11 bases. The V gene's germline CDR1 is MNHEY and CDR2 SVGEGT. V lost 6 bases to trimming and J lost 8 bases; unmatched junction nucleotides: 13. The CDR3 extends over 16 amino acids. The CDR3, as DNA: TGTGCCAGCAGCCCCGTCTTAGCGGGGGGGCAGGGTACGCAGTATTTT. It yields the protein CASSPVLAGGQGTQYF.

This clonotype is labeled as medium-sized (0.01 to 0.1%). The chain recombines TRBV19 with TRBJ1-1; D gene unclear. Per the germline V gene, CDR1 is LNHDA and CDR2 is SQIVND (reference sequence). This CDR3 has 15 residues. Trimming stripped 1 base from V and 0 bases from J, with 9 bases between. CDR3 loop: CASSIGPRVNTEAFF. The DNA for the CDR3 is TGTGCCAGTAGTATAGGGCCGAGAGTGAACACTGAAGCTTTCTTT.

J is TRBJ2-2 and V is TRBV29-1, with D possibly TRBD1 on 5 matching bases. CDR3 length: 15 residues. Per germline, CDR1 SQVTM and CDR2 ANQGSEA. Trimming removed 4 bases from V and 0 bases from J, with 12 bases in between. The CDR3 region is CSVGPDTPNTGELFF. Here the CDR3 DNA reads TGCAGCGTTGGGCCGGACACCCCGAACACCGGGGAGCTGTTTTTT.

CDR3: CASSLDLYEQYF. The CDR3 nucleotides read TGTGCCAGCTCACTCGACCTCTACGAGCAGTACTTC. The chain employs TRBV6-5 and TRBJ2-7; D is unclear. V lost 8 bases and J lost 3, with 11 bases in between. CDR1 is MNHEY and CDR2 is SVGAGI in the germline V gene. This CDR3 has 12 residues.

Only a few counts were recorded for this clonotype. V and J are TRBV5-6 and TRBJ1-3; weak D call: TRBD1 (5 bases). The germline V and J ends were trimmed by 0 bases and 4 bases, with 11 bases remaining between them. CDR3 length: 15 amino acids. The germline V gene encodes CDR1 SGHDT and CDR2 YYEEEE. CDR3 loop: CASSLVAGSGNTIYF. CDR3 bases: TGTGCCAGCAGCTTGGTTGCAGGGTCGGGAAACACCATATATTTT. The whole variable domain, filled in from reference TRBV5-6 and TRBJ1-3, reads DAGVTQSPTHLIKTRGQQVTLRCSPKSGHDTVSWYQQALGQGPQFIFQYYEEEERQRGNFPDRFSGHQFPNYSSELNVNALLLGDSALYLCASSLVAGSGNTIYFGEGSWLTVV.

The chain joins TRBV12-3 or TRBV12-4 to TRBJ1-2; D is undetermined. The CDR3 is 14 residues long. Deletions cut 7 bases from V and 1 base from J, with 13 bases between. The DNA for the CDR3 is TGTGCCAGCACCGAGAAGGGAGGTAACTATGGCTACACCTTC. Translated, it gives CASTEKGGNYGYTF.

This sequence joins TRBV30 and TRBJ2-7, with a weak D call TRBD1 (6 bases). The CDR3 has 15 amino acids. Trimming pared 8 bases from V and 5 bases from J, leaving 25 bases between. CDR1 GTSNPN and CDR2 SVGIG come from the germline V gene (reference sequence). CDR3 loop: CASSTTGLGFNEQYF. The CDR3 DNA sequence: TGTGCCAGCAGCACCACAGGGTTGGGTTTCAACGAGCAGTACTTC.

Details on this clonotype: Just one base apart from a much larger clone, this may be a read error. V usage is TRBV6-5 and J usage is TRBJ1-2, with D maybe TRBD1 (5 bases). This CDR3 is 16 amino acids long. Germline V CDR1 and CDR2: MNHEY, SVGAGI. The CDR3: CASGTFSGGSNYDYTF. In DNA form, the CDR3 reads TGTGCCAGCGGAACCTTCTCCGGGGGATCTAACTATGACTACACCTTC.

By proportion, this clonotype is large. The chain employs TRBV30 and TRBJ2-7; D is undetermined. V dropped 0 bases and J dropped 5 bases, with 5 bases sitting between them. Germline lookup yields CDR1 GTSNPN and CDR2 SVGIG (reference sequence). This CDR3 region has 11 residues. Here the CDR3 DNA reads TGTGCCTGGAGTGTAGCGAACGAGCAGTACTTC. The encoded protein is CAWSVANEQYF.

J is TRBJ2-1 and V is TRBV27; 10 positions agree with TRBD1. The CDR3 covers 15 residues. Per germline, CDR1 MNHEY and CDR2 SMNVEV (reference sequence). V was pared by 2 bases and J by 4 bases, with 2 bases of the junction left unmatched. The CDR3 reads CASSLGDRGYNEQFF. The CDR3 DNA follows: TGTGCCAGCAGTTTAGGGGACAGGGGTTACAATGAGCAGTTCTTC.

This clonotype counts as medium-sized (0.01 to 0.1%). The chain has TRBV5-4 and TRBJ2-5; D call uncertain. V dropped 0 bases and J dropped 7 bases, with 4 bases sitting between them. The germline V gene has CDR1 SGHNT and CDR2 YYREEE (reference sequence). This CDR3 has 11 amino acids. CDR3 sequence reads: CASSLGRTQYF. CDR3 DNA sequence: TGTGCCAGCAGCTTGGGTAGGACCCAGTACTTC.

Relative to its sample, this clonotype is large. The CDR3 is CAWREVTEVNEQFF. In nucleotides, the CDR3 is TGTGCCTGGAGGGAGGTTACGGAAGTGAATGAGCAGTTCTTC. The chain links TRBV30 to TRBJ2-1, with TRBD2 as a possible D gene (5 bases). The CDR3 is made up of 14 amino acids. Germline-derived CDR1 and CDR2 are GTSNPN and SVGIG (reference sequence). Trimming shortened V by 3 bases and J by 7 bases, and 16 bases separated the two germline ends.

Comment on this clonotype: A much larger clone lies one base from this, so it may be a read error. The chain has TRBV5-5 and TRBJ2-1; D is uncertain. The CDR3 loop spans 17 amino acids. Trimming left V 5 bases short and J 0 bases short, with 18 bases between. Germline V gene sequence: CDR1 SGHKS, CDR2 YYEKEE (reference sequence). The CDR3 here is CASSISPQRGSYNEQFF. DNA of the CDR3: TGTGCCAGCAGTATCTCCCCGCAGAGAGGCTCCTACAATGAGCAGTTCTTC.

This chain connects TRBV7-6 to TRBJ2-7; D is possibly TRBD2 (5 bases). Trimming left V 1 base short and J 2 bases short, with 12 bases between. CDR3 size: 15 residues. Germline-derived CDR1 and CDR2 are SGHVS and FNYEAQ. The CDR3 bases are TGTGCCAGCAGCTTAGATGAGGGCAGAACCTACGAGCAGTACTTC. It translates to CASSLDEGRTYEQYF.

Within the sample, this clonotype is medium-sized. V is TRBV11-1 and J is TRBJ2-7; D might be TRBD1 (5 bases). This CDR3 has 15 amino acids. Germline V gene data show CDR1 as SGHAT and CDR2 as FQDESV (reference sequence). The V and J ends lost 2 bases and 2 bases respectively, with 13 bases between them. In DNA, the CDR3 is TGTGCCAGCAGCTTAACAGGCCTAAGAGCCTACGAGCAGTACTTC. It yields the protein CASSLTGLRAYEQYF.

The chain recombines TRBV5-1 with TRBJ2-4; D is unclear. Trimming pared 0 bases from V and 6 bases from J, leaving 10 bases between. The CDR3 runs 14 residues. Germline loops: CDR1 SGHRS, CDR2 YFSETQ. CDR3 sequence (DNA): TGCGCCAGCAGCTTGGATGATGCCTCAAACATTCAGTACTTC. Translating gives CASSLDDASNIQYF.

This clonotype turned up a few times. The J gene is TRBJ2-7, the V gene TRBV4-3; 7 bases match TRBD2. Per germline, CDR1 LGHNA and CDR2 YSLEER. The V and J ends lost 4 bases and 3 bases, in that order; junction bases with no gene match: 6. This CDR3 region has 14 residues. CDR3 coding DNA: TGCGCCAGCAGCCTGAGACTAGCAGGCTACGAGCAGTACTTC. Its protein product is CASSLRLAGYEQYF.

This clonotype is labeled as medium-sized. This chain uses TRBV19 with TRBJ1-2; TRBD1 matches at 10 bases. The CDR3 sequence is 14 residues long. After removal of 6 bases from V and 1 base from J, the junction contained 2 bases not matched to a gene. Germline CDR1 and CDR2: LNHDA and SQIVND (reference sequence). CDR3 sequence (DNA): TGTGCCAGTAGGGGGACAGGGGATAACTATGGCTACACCTTC. Translating gives CASRGTGDNYGYTF.

This clonotype is judged medium-sized. The chain uses TRBV6-6 and TRBJ2-3; 7 nucleotides align to TRBD2. The germline CDR1 and CDR2 sequences are MNHNY and SVGAGI (reference sequence). Trimming at V came to 2 bases and at J to 2 bases, leaving 10 bases not matched to a gene. The CDR3 runs 17 residues. The CDR3 sequence is CASSYEAGAPPTDTQYF. CDR3 nucleotides: TGTGCCAGCAGTTACGAGGCGGGAGCTCCCCCCACAGATACGCAGTATTTT.

This clonotype occurred a few times. The CDR3 region is CASSLGTQVGQETQYF. CDR3 DNA sequence: TGCGCCAGCAGCTTGGGGACCCAGGTGGGACAGGAGACCCAGTACTTC. V usage is TRBV5-1 and J usage is TRBJ2-5; 7 bases agree with TRBD1. CDR3 length: 16 residues. V shed 0 bases and J 5 bases; nucleotides not matched to a gene: 10. Germline CDR1 and CDR2: SGHRS and YFSETQ.

This clonotype occurred a few times. V gene TRBV5-1 combines with J gene TRBJ1-1; D call uncertain. CDR1 and CDR2 from the germline V gene are SGHRS and YFSETQ. The CDR3 has 15 residues. Trimming left V 4 bases short and J 2 bases short, with 15 bases between. CDR3 in amino acids: CASSPGGTSNTEAFF. The CDR3 DNA is TGCGCCAGCAGCCCGGGCGGCACCTCTAACACTGAAGCTTTCTTT. The variable domain in full, with the rest retrieved from reference TRBV5-1 and TRBJ1-1, is KAGVTQTPRYLIKTRGQQVTLSCSPISGHRSVSWYQQTPGQGLQFLFEYFSETQRNKGNFPGRFSGRQFSNSRSEMNVSTLELGDSALYLCASSPGGTSNTEAFFGQGTRLTVV.

This clonotype is medium-sized in the sample. This sequence joins TRBV18 and TRBJ2-7; either TRBD1 or TRBD2 may fit D (5 bases each). This CDR3 region has 13 residues. The germline gives CDR1 KGHSH, CDR2 LQKENI. Trimming removed 4 bases from V and 2 bases from J, with 9 bases in between. The CDR3 sequence is CASSRGSPYEQYF. The CDR3 DNA follows: TGTGCCAGCTCACGGGGGAGCCCCTACGAGCAGTACTTC.

This clonotype is large within its sample. The genes are TRBV29-1 and TRBJ2-5; no definite D call. In germline, CDR1 is SQVTM, CDR2 ANQGSEA. V was cut by 1 base and J by 5 bases, with 11 bases left in between. The CDR3 runs 13 residues. This CDR3 reads CSVEGQLWETQYF. The CDR3 nucleotides read TGCAGCGTTGAAGGGCAGCTCTGGGAGACCCAGTACTTC.

Relative to its sample, this clonotype is medium-sized. The V call is TRBV15, the J call TRBJ2-1; 9 bases fit TRBD2. The V gene's germline CDR1 is LNHNV and CDR2 YYDKDF (reference sequence). Losses at the gene ends were 3 bases for V and 3 bases for J; bases not matched to a gene: 12. The CDR3 sequence is 18 residues long. The CDR3 here is CATSSPSGGRVNYNEQFF. For the CDR3, the DNA is TGTGCCACCAGCAGCCCCTCGGGCGGGAGGGTTAACTACAATGAGCAGTTCTTC. The variable domain in full, with the rest retrieved from reference TRBV15 and TRBJ2-1, is DAMVIQNPRYQVTQFGKPVTLSCSQTLNHNVMYWYQQKSSQAPKLLFHYYDKDFNNEADTPDNFQSRRPNTSFCFLDIRSPGLGDTAMYLCATSSPSGGRVNYNEQFFGPGTRLTVL.

This CDR3 reads CASSPRDRANSPLHF. CDR3 bases: TGTGCCAGCAGCCCCCGGGACAGGGCTAATTCACCCCTCCACTTT. The V gene is TRBV7-2, the J gene TRBJ1-6; 9 positions agree with TRBD1. The J segment lost 6 bases and the V segment lost 5 bases, leaving 5 bases of the junction unmatched. Germline CDR1 is SGHTA and CDR2 is FQGNSA. The CDR3 has 15 amino acids.

By sample share, this clonotype is large. The chain recombines TRBV19 with TRBJ2-7, with TRBD1 as a possible D gene (5 bases). Per germline, CDR1 LNHDA and CDR2 SQIVND (reference sequence). CDR3 length: 13 amino acids. The ends were cut back, 5 bases at V and 9 bases at J, with 17 bases in the middle. DNA for the CDR3: TGTGCCAGTAGTCCTCTTCAGGGAAGGGGGCAGTACTTC. It is translated as CASSPLQGRGQYF.

With respect to this clonotype: This may be a read error, as it is one base from a much larger clone. As DNA, the CDR3 is TGTGCCAGCAACTGGTCGGCAGGGGATCAGACCCAGCATTTT. Its translation: CASNWSAGDQTQHF. The chain carries TRBV6-5 and TRBJ1-5; possibly TRBD1 for D (6 bases). The CDR3 contains 14 residues. Per germline, CDR1 MNHEY and CDR2 SVGAGI.

The rearrangement links TRBV5-6 to TRBJ2-1; tentative D call: TRBD2 (6 bases). Trimming took off 3 bases at V and 8 bases at J, with 12 bases between the two ends. The CDR3 runs to 13 residues. CDR1 and CDR2 (germline): SGHDT, YYEEEE. The CDR3 spells CASSSGTWYEQFF. The CDR3 nucleotides are TGTGCCAGCAGCTCCGGGACTTGGTATGAGCAGTTCTTC.